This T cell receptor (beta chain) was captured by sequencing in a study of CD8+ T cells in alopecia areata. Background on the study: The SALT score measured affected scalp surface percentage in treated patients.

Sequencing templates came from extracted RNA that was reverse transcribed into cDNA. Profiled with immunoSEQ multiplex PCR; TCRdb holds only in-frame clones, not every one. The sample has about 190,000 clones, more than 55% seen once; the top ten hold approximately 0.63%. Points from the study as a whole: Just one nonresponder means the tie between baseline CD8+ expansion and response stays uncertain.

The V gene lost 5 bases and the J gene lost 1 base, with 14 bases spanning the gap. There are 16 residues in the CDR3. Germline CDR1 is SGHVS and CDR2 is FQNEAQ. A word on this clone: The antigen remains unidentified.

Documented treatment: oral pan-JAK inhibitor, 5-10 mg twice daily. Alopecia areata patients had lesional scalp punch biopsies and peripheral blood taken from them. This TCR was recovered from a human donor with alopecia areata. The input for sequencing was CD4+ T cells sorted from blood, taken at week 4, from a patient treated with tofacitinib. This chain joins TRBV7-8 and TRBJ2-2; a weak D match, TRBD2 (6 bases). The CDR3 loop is CASSAGIGGNTGELFF. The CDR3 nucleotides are TGTGCCAGCAGCGCCGGGATCGGGGGGAACACCGGGGAGCTGTTTTTT. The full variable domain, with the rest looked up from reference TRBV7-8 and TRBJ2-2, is GAGVSQSPRYKVAKRGQDVALRCDPISGHVSLFWYQQALGQGPEFLTYFQNEAQLDKSGLPSDRFFAERPEGSVSTLKIQRTQQEDSAVYLCASSAGIGGNTGELFFGEGSRLTVL.